These T cell receptor beta chains were read from a single sample in a study of beta chain features in type 1 diabetes. Data came from immunoSEQ multiplex PCR; TCRdb stores just in-frame clones and leaves some out. This table holds approximately 170,000 clones, around 8% found once. Sequenced input: central memory CD4+ T cells from blood. These TCRs come from a woman between 40 and 50 years old with type 1 diabetes. Each CDR3 is given with its conserved first and last residue. The D gene is left open where the match is weak. Size tells how often a clone was seen (once, few, many) or the class of an expanded clone, and some rows leave it out.

D gene	V gene	J gene	clone size	CDR3 DNA	CDR3 protein
.	TRBV20-1	TRBJ1-1	.	TGCAGTGCTAGTAAGGGGACTGAAGCTTTCTTT	CSASKGTEAFF
.	TRBV9	TRBJ1-6	many	TGTGCCAGCAGCCGGGGGGATTCACCCCTCCACTTT	CASSRGDSPLHF
TRBD2	TRBV5-1	TRBJ2-1	.	TGCGCCAGCATGGGGACTAGCGGGTTCCAAAATGAGCAGTTCTTC	CASMGTSGFQNEQFF
.	TRBV18	TRBJ2-4	.	TGTGCCAGCTCGGCGGGTCCCACTAGGAACATTCAGTACTTC	CASSAGPTRNIQYF
.	TRBV7-9	TRBJ2-5	.	TGTGCCAGCAGCTTAGTGGCGGTGGAGACCCAGTACTTC	CASSLVAVETQYF
.	TRBV15	TRBJ1-1	many	TGTGCCACCAGCAGAGATGTGACTCAAGCTTTCTTT	CATSRDVTQAFF
.	TRBV2	TRBJ2-1	few	TGTGCCAGCAGTGAAGCGCTACAGTACAATGAGCAGTTCTTC	CASSEALQYNEQFF
.	TRBV9	TRBJ1-2	few	TGTGCCAGCAGCCCCCTGGGACACGGCTACACCTTC	CASSPLGHGYTF
.	TRBV28	TRBJ1-1	.	TGTGCCAGCAGTTTACAGGTAGAAGCTTTCTTT	CASSLQVEAFF
.	TRBV9	TRBJ1-3	.	TGTGCCAGCAAATCCGTGTCTGGAAACACCATATATTTT	CASKSVSGNTIYF
TRBD2	TRBV15	TRBJ2-3	few	TGTGCCACCAGCAGAGGGTTTGCGGGGGGCGCGGAAGATACGCAGTATTTT	CATSRGFAGGAEDTQYF
.	TRBV29-1	TRBJ1-1	.	TGCAGCGTTATGGGCCAATTGAACACTGAAGCTTTCTTT	CSVMGQLNTEAFF
TRBD2	TRBV12-5	TRBJ2-1	many	TGTGCTAGTGGGGCTAGCGGCACCCACAATGAGCAGTTCTTC	CASGASGTHNEQFF
TRBD2	TRBV5-1	TRBJ2-7	.	TGCGCCAGCTGTGAGACGACTAGCGGGAGGGCCCACGAGCAGTACTTC	CASCETTSGRAHEQYF
.	TRBV6-1	TRBJ1-2	few	TGTGCCAGCAGTGAAGCGTCAGGACGGGAGCGCTATGGCTACACCTTC	CASSEASGRERYGYTF
TRBD1	TRBV7-7	TRBJ2-5	few	TGTGCTAGCAGCTTCGGACAGGGCCCACAAGAGACCCAGTACTTC	CASSFGQGPQETQYF
TRBD1	TRBV5-4	TRBJ1-6	.	TGTGCCAGCAGCTCGACAGGGGTCCGCCTCCACTTT	CASSSTGVRLHF
.	TRBV2	TRBJ2-3	.	TGTGCCTTCGGGGGAGGAGATACGCAGTATTTT	CAFGGGDTQYF
.	TRBV7-2	TRBJ1-1	many	TGTGCCAGCAGCCTTCAGGGGAACACTGAAGCTTTCTTT	CASSLQGNTEAFF
TRBD1	TRBV9	TRBJ1-1	few	TGTGCCAGCAGCGCGACAGGGGGAGGAACTGAAGCTTTCTTT	CASSATGGGTEAFF
TRBD1	TRBV7-9	TRBJ2-7	.	TGTGCCAGCAGCCGCGGGACAGGGGAGGCCGAGCAGTACTTC	CASSRGTGEAEQYF
.	TRBV29-1	TRBJ2-7	.	TGCAGCGTTGGTGAGCCGCTCTACGAGCAGTACTTC	CSVGEPLYEQYF
TRBD1	TRBV2	TRBJ1-2	few	TGTGCCAGCAGTGAAGAGGGACAGTCTGGCTACACCTTC	CASSEEGQSGYTF
.	TRBV10-3	TRBJ2-3	.	TGTGCCATCAGTGAGTCCCTAGGCGTCACAGATACGCAGTATTTT	CAISESLGVTDTQYF
TRBD1	TRBV2	TRBJ1-5	.	TGTGCCAGCTCGGGACAGGGTAGCAATCAGCCCCAGCATTTT	CASSGQGSNQPQHF
.	TRBV11-2	TRBJ2-5	.	TGTGCCAGCAGCTTCCAACTGACTAGTGGGGAGACCCAGTACTTC	CASSFQLTSGETQYF
TRBD1	TRBV7-2	TRBJ1-1	.	TGTGCCAGCAGCTTTGGGACAGCGAACACTGAAGCTTTCTTT	CASSFGTANTEAFF
.	TRBV4-1	TRBJ2-7	few	TGCGCCAGCAGCCGAAACGAGCGGGTGGGCTACGAGCAGTACTTC	CASSRNERVGYEQYF
.	TRBV29-1	TRBJ2-7	.	TGCAGCGCCGGGCGGGCAGGGGACCTAGGAGAGCAGTACTTC	CSAGRAGDLGEQYF
TRBD1	TRBV28	TRBJ2-5	few	TGTGCCAGCAGTTTAGGCGGACAGGGGGGGAAGACCCAGTACTTC	CASSLGGQGGKTQYF
TRBD1	TRBV18	TRBJ1-5	.	TGTGCCAGCTCACCAATGGGGACAGGGGAAGGTCAGCCCCAGCATTTT	CASSPMGTGEGQPQHF
TRBD1	TRBV29-1	TRBJ1-4	many	TGCAGCGTTGTGGGGACAGGAGGAGAAAAACTGTTTTTT	CSVVGTGGEKLFF
.	TRBV6-6	TRBJ1-5	few	TGTGCCAGCAGCCAATCCCCCACGGCCCGCGGGCAGCCCCAGCATTTT	CASSQSPTARGQPQHF
TRBD1	TRBV5-4	TRBJ2-5	few	TGTGCCAGCAGCCACGACAGGGATTCGGAGACCCAGTACTTC	CASSHDRDSETQYF
.	TRBV6-1	TRBJ1-1	.	TGTGCCAGCAGTGTTGAGGGAACTGAAGCTTTCTTT	CASSVEGTEAFF
.	TRBV7-7	TRBJ2-1	few	TGTGCCAGCAGCCCCGGGGGTTCAGGCAATGAGCAGTTCTTC	CASSPGGSGNEQFF
.	TRBV29-1	TRBJ1-4	.	TGCAGCGTGACAGAGAATGGGGAAAAACTGTTTTTT	CSVTENGEKLFF
.	TRBV5-1	TRBJ1-1	few	TGCGCCAGCAGCCCCGGTTCTTTTCCGAACACTGAAGCTTTCTTT	CASSPGSFPNTEAFF
.	TRBV21-1	TRBJ2-1	few	TGTGCCAGCAGCAACGGGAGTAGCGGGGGGAGCTCCTACAATGAGCAGTTCTTC	CASSNGSSGGSSYNEQFF
TRBD1	TRBV12-5	TRBJ1-1	few	TGTGCTAGTGGGAGACAGGGTAGAGATTCCAACACTGAAGCTTTCTTT	CASGRQGRDSNTEAFF
.	TRBV7-8	TRBJ2-1	.	TGTGCCAGCAGCTTAGCCGGGAGCTCTAATGAGCAGTTCTTC	CASSLAGSSNEQFF
.	TRBV7-2	TRBJ1-1	few	TGTGCCAGCAGCTTAGGCCTCAGGGGAGCTTTCTTT	CASSLGLRGAFF
TRBD2	TRBV5-6	TRBJ2-7	.	TGTGCCAGCAGCTTTCGATTAGCGGGATTCCCCTACGAGCAGTACTTC	CASSFRLAGFPYEQYF
TRBD1	TRBV10-3	TRBJ2-3	.	TGTGCCATCAGTGAGTCTGACAGGGGAGGCGATACGCAGTATTTT	CAISESDRGGDTQYF
TRBD1	TRBV30	TRBJ2-1	.	TGTGCCTGGGAAAGGGGGCGCGAGGGCAATGAGCAGTTCTTC	CAWERGREGNEQFF
.	TRBV5-1	TRBJ2-1	few	TGCGCCAGCAGCTTGCGACCCCCGGACAGTGAGCAGTTCTTC	CASSLRPPDSEQFF
TRBD1	TRBV4-1	TRBJ1-1	few	TGCGCCAGCAGCCAAGGGACTGACAGGGGAGGCACTGAAGCTTTCTTT	CASSQGTDRGGTEAFF
.	TRBV19	TRBJ1-2	.	TGTGCCAGTAGCCGCGGGTGGGCGGACTATGGCTACACCTTC	CASSRGWADYGYTF
.	TRBV28	TRBJ2-1	.	TGTGCCAGCAGCCCTTTATCGAGGGCGAATGAGCAGTTCTTC	CASSPLSRANEQFF
.	TRBV23-1	TRBJ2-1	.	TGCGCCAGCAGTCAAGTCGGCAGGACTGAAAGGGCCTACAATGAGCAGTTCTTC	CASSQVGRTERAYNEQFF
.	TRBV11-3	TRBJ2-3	many	TGTGCCAGCAGCTTAGGTGGAAACAGGCTGGCAGATACGCAGTATTTT	CASSLGGNRLADTQYF
.	TRBV7-8	TRBJ1-4	few	TGTGCCAGCAGCTCCCCCACGGGGAGGAATGAAAAACTGTTTTTT	CASSSPTGRNEKLFF
TRBD1	TRBV5-4	TRBJ2-5	few	TGTGCCAGCAGCTCGTCTGACAGGGGGCCAGAGACCCAGTACTTC	CASSSSDRGPETQYF
.	TRBV7-9	TRBJ2-3	.	TGTGCCAGCAGTTCAGCGTCGTGGGATACGCAGTATTTT	CASSSASWDTQYF
.	TRBV28	TRBJ2-2	few	TGTGCCAGCAACGCCCTGGATAAGAGGACCGGGGAGCTGTTTTTT	CASNALDKRTGELFF
TRBD1	TRBV6-5	TRBJ2-7	few	TGTGCCAGCAGCCCGACAGGGGTATCCTACGAGCAGTACTTC	CASSPTGVSYEQYF
TRBD2	TRBV5-4	TRBJ2-7	few	TGTGCCAGCAGCCCCGGGGGGGAATACGAGCAGTACTTC	CASSPGGEYEQYF
.	TRBV27	TRBJ1-4	.	TGTGCCAGCAGCAGGGGACGGGTGAATGAAAAACTGTTTTTT	CASSRGRVNEKLFF
.	TRBV4-2	TRBJ2-1	.	TGTGCCAGCAGCTCCCAGACAGTCTCCTACAATGAGCAGTTCTTC	CASSSQTVSYNEQFF
.	TRBV7-6	TRBJ2-3	.	TGTGCCAGCAGCTCAGGGGGGCACACGCAGTATTTT	CASSSGGHTQYF